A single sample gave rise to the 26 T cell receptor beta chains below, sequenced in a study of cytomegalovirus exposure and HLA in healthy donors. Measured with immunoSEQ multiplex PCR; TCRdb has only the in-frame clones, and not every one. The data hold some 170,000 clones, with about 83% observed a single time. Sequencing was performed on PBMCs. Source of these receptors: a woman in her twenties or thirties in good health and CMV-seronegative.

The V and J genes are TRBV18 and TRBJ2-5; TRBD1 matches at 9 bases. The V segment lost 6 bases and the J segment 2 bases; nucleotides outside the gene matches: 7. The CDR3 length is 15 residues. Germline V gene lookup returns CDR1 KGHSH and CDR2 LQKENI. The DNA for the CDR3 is TGTGCCAGCTCCTCAGGGACAGGGAGGCAAGAGACCCAGTACTTC. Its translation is CASSSGTGRQETQYF.

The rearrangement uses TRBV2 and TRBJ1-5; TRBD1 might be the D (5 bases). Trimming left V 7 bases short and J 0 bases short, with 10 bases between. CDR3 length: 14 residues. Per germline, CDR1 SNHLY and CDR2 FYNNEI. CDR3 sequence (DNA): TGTGCCAGCAACCCAGGACATAGCAATCAGCCCCAGCATTTT. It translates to CASNPGHSNQPQHF.

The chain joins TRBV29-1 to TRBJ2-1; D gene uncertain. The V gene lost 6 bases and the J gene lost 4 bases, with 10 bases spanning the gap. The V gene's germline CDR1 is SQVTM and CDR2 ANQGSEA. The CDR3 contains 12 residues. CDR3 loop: CSVSEAYNEQFF. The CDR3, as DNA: TGCAGCGTCTCTGAAGCTTACAATGAGCAGTTCTTC.

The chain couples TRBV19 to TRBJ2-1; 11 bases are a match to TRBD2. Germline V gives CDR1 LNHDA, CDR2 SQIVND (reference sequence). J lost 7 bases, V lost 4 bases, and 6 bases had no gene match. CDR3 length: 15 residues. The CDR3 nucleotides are TGTGCCAGTAGTACCATAGCGGGGGGGTTAAATGAGCAGTTCTTC. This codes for CASSTIAGGLNEQFF.

CDR3 sequence (DNA): TGTGCCAGCAGGAGTACTAGCGGGGGGGCCCTGTACGAGCAGTACTTC. Its translation: CASRSTSGGALYEQYF. This chain joins TRBV2 and TRBJ2-7; TRBD2 aligns across 13 bases. The CDR3 is 16 amino acids. The junction had 9 bases not matched to a gene; V was cut back by 6 bases and J by 4 bases. Germline CDR1 is SNHLY and CDR2 is FYNNEI.

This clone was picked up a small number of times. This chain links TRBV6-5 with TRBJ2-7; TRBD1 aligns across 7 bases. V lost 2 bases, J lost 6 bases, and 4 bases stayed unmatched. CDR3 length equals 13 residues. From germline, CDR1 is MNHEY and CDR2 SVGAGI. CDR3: CASSYRGQGEQYF. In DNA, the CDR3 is TGTGCCAGCAGTTACAGGGGGCAGGGCGAGCAGTACTTC.

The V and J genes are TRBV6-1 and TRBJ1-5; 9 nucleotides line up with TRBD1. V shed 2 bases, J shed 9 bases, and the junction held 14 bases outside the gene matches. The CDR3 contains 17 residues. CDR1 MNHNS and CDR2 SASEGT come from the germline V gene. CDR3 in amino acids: CASSEWPPGTGHLPQHF. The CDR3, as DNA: TGTGCCAGCAGTGAATGGCCCCCCGGGACAGGGCATCTGCCCCAGCATTTT.

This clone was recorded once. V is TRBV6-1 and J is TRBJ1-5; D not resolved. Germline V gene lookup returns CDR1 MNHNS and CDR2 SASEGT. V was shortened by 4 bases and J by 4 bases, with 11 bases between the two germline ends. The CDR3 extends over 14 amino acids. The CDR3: CASSAPLRNQPQHF. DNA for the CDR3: TGTGCCAGCAGTGCCCCTCTGAGGAATCAGCCCCAGCATTTT.

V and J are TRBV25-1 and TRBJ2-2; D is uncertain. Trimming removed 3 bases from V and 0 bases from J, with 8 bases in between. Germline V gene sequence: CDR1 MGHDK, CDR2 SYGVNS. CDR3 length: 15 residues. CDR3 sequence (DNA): TGTGCCAGCAGTGATCTATTGGCGAACACCGGGGAGCTGTTTTTT. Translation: CASSDLLANTGELFF.

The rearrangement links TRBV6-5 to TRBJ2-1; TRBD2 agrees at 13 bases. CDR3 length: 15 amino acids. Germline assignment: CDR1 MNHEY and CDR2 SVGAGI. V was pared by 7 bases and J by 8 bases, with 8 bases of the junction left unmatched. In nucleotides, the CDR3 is TGTGCCAGCAAGAGACTAGCGGGGGGTTCCCATGAGCAGTTCTTC. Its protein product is CASKRLAGGSHEQFF.

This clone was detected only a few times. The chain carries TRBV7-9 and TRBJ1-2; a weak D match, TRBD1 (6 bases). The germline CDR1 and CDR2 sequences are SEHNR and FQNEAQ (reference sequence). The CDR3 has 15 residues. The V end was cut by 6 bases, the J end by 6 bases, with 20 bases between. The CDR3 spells CASSPGGPKGDGYTF. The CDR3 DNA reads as TGTGCCAGCAGTCCAGGCGGACCCAAGGGGGATGGCTACACCTTC.

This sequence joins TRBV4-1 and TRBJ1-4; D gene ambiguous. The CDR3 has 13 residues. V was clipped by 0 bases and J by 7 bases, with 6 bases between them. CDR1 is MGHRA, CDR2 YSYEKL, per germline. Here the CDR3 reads CASSQDPFEKLFF. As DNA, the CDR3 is TGCGCCAGCAGCCAAGATCCGTTTGAAAAACTGTTTTTT.

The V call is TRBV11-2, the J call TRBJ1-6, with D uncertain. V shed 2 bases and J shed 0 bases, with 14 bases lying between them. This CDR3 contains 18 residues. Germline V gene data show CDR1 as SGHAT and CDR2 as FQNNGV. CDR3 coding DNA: TGTGCCAGCAGCTTACCCCGGGGTAGTAGCTCCTATAATTCACCCCTCCACTTT. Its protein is CASSLPRGSSSYNSPLHF.

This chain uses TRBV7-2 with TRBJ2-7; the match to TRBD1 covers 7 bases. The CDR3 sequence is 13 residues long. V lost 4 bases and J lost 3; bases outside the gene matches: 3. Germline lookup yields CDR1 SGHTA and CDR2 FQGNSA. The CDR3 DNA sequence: TGTGCCAGCAGCTGGGACAGATACTACGAGCAGTACTTC. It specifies CASSWDRYYEQYF. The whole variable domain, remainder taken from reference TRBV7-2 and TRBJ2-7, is GAGVSQSPSNKVTEKGKDVELRCDPISGHTALYWYRQSLGQGLEFLIYFQGNSAPDKSGLPSDRFSAERTGGSVSTLTIQRTQQEDSAVYLCASSWDRYYEQYFGPGTRLTVT.

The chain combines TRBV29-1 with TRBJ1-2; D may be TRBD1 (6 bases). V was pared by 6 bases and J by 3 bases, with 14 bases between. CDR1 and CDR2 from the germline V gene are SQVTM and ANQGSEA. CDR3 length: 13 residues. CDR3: CSVTGLFDYGYTF. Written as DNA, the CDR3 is TGCAGCGTAACAGGGCTTTTTGACTATGGCTACACCTTC.

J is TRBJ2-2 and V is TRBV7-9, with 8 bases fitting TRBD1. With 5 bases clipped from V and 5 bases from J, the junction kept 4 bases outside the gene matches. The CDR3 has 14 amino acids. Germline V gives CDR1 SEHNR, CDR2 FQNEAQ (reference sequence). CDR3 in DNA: TGTGCCAGCAGCACTACAGGGGGGACCGGGGAGCTGTTTTTT. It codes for CASSTTGGTGELFF. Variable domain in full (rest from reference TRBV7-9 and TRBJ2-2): DTGVSQNPRHKITKRGQNVTFRCDPISEHNRLYWYRQTLGQGPEFLTYFQNEAQLEKSRLLSDRFSAERPKGSFSTLEIQRTEQGDSAMYLCASSTTGGTGELFFGEGSRLTVL.

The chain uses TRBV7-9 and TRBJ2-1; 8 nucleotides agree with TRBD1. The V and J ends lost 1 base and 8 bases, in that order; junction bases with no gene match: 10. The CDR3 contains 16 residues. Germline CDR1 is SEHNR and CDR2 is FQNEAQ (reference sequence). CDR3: CASSLDGTGVLDEQFF. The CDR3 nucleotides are TGTGCCAGCAGCTTAGACGGGACAGGAGTTTTGGATGAGCAGTTCTTC.

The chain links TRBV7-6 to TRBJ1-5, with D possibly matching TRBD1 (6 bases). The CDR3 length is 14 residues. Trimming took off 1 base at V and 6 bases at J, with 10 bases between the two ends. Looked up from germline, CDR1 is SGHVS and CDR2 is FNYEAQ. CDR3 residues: CASSLEGGGQPQHF. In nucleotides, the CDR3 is TGTGCCAGCAGCTTAGAGGGAGGGGGTCAGCCCCAGCATTTT. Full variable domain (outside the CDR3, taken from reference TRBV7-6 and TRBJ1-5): GAGVSQSPRYKVTKRGQDVALRCDPISGHVSLYWYRQALGQGPEFLTYFNYEAQQDKSGLPNDRFSAERPEGSISTLTIQRTEQRDSAMYRCASSLEGGGQPQHFGDGTRLSIL.

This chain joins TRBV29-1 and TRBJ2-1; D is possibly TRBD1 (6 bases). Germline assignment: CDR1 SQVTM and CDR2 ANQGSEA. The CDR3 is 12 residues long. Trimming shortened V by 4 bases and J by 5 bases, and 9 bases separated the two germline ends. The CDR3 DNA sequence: TGCAGCGTTGCTGGGACACACAATGAGCAGTTCTTC. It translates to CSVAGTHNEQFF.

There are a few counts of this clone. This chain's CDR3 is CASSSRGGISGNTIYF. CDR3 in DNA: TGTGCCAGCAGCTCCCGAGGGGGTATCTCTGGAAACACCATATATTTT. V and J are TRBV7-9 and TRBJ1-3; D perhaps matches TRBD1 (6 bases). The CDR3 is made up of 16 amino acids. Between the trimmed V and J ends, which lost 4 bases and 0 bases, there was a span of 13 bases. Germline CDR1 is SEHNR and CDR2 is FQNEAQ (reference sequence). Combining the CDR3 with reference TRBV7-9 and TRBJ1-3 gives the whole variable domain DTGVSQNPRHKITKRGQNVTFRCDPISEHNRLYWYRQTLGQGPEFLTYFQNEAQLEKSRLLSDRFSAERPKGSFSTLEIQRTEQGDSAMYLCASSSRGGISGNTIYFGEGSWLTVV.

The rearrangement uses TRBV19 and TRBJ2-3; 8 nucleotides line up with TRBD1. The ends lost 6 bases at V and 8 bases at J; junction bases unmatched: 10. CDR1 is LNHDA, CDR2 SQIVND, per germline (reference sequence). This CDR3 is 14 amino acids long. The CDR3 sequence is CASSGNRGVLTQYF. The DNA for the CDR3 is TGTGCCAGTAGCGGGAACAGGGGGGTACTTACGCAGTATTTT.

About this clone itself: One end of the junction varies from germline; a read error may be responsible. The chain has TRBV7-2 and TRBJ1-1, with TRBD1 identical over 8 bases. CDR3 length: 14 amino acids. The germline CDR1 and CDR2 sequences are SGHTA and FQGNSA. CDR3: CASSSTTGQGESFF. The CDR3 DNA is TGTGCCAGCAGTTCGACGACCGGACAGGGTGAATCTTTCTTT.

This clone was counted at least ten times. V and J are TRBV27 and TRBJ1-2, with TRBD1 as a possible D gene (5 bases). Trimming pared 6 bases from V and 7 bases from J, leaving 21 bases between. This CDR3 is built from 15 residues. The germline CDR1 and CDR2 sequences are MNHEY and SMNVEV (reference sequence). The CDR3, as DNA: TGTGCCAGCAGCATAGATCCACAGGTGACGGCTGGCTACACCTTC. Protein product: CASSIDPQVTAGYTF.

The CDR3 DNA sequence: TGCGCCAGCAGCCCTGACTCTCCAACGGAGTTCTTC. Protein sequence: CASSPDSPTEFF. The chain recombines TRBV5-1 with TRBJ2-1, with unresolved D. Germline CDR1 and CDR2: SGHRS and YFSETQ. Trimming shortened V by 4 bases and J by 14 bases, and 16 bases separated the two germline ends. The CDR3 spans 12 residues.

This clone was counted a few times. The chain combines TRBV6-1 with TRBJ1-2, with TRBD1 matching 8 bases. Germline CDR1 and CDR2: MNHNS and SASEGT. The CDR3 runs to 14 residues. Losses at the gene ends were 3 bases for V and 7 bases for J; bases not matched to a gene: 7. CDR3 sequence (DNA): TGTGCCAGCAGTGACGCGACAGGGGTCCGTGGCTACACCTTC. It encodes CASSDATGVRGYTF.

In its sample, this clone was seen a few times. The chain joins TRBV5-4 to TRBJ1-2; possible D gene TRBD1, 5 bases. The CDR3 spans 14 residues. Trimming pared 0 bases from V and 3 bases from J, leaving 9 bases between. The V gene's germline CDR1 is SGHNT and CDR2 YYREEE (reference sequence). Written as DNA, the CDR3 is TGTGCCAGCAGCTTGGATACAGGTTACTATGGCTACACCTTC. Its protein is CASSLDTGYYGYTF.